This TCR beta chain originates from a study of T cell responses to AZD1222 COVID-19 vaccine. Germline V gene lookup returns CDR1 MDHEN and CDR2 SYDVKM. Trimming took 3 bases from V and 3 from J, leaving 11 bases between them. This CDR3 region has 14 residues. Using immunoSEQ multiplex PCR, the repertoire was profiled, and TCRdb retains in-frame clones only, with some absent. The sample has about 120,000 clones, around 90% seen once; the top ten hold 4% to 5%. The clonotype originates from an adult who received the MenACWY meningococcal vaccine as a control. V gene TRBV28 combines with J gene TRBJ1-1; TRBD1 might be the D (6 bases). Sequencing was performed on peripheral blood, taken 28 days after the second dose of the MenACWY control vaccine. The DNA for the CDR3 is TGTGCCAGCAGTTTGTTACAGGGAGACACTGAAGCTTTCTTT. Translating it yields CASSLLQGDTEAFF.